Below are 22 T cell receptor beta chains sequenced from a single sample in a study of early stage breast cancer tumors (dated by TCRdb to about 2017). Preparation of the library involved the immunoSEQ multiplex PCR assay. TCRdb stores this immuneACCESS table with in-frame sequences only. Part of the clones is absent; in the studies checked, under half of the shortfall reflects unresolved V genes, and no reason is known for the rest. The sample yields 7,000 to 8,500 clones; 60% to 85% were counted once. 8.5% of the sample lies in the top ten. Material: normal breast tissue next to the tumor. These receptors all stem from a person between 55 and 70 years old with breast cancer.

The V and J genes are TRBV28 and TRBJ2-4; no reliable D call. CDR1 is MDHEN and CDR2 is SYDVKM in the germline V gene. Trimming took off 4 bases at V and 9 bases at J, with 22 bases between the two ends. The CDR3 has 16 amino acids. In DNA, the CDR3 is TGTGCCAGCAGTTCACCGGGCATAGTGCCCTGGGGCATTCAGTACTTC. This translates into CASSSPGIVPWGIQYF. Full variable domain (missing parts from reference TRBV28 and TRBJ2-4): DVKVTQSSRYLVKRTGEKVFLECVQDMDHENMFWYRQDPGLGLRLIYFSYDVKMKEKGDIPEGYSVSREKKERFSLILESASTNQTSMYLCASSSPGIVPWGIQYFGAGTRLSVL.

This chain links TRBV27 with TRBJ2-7; TRBD2 matches at 8 bases. The germline V gene has CDR1 MNHEY and CDR2 SMNVEV (reference sequence). The J segment lost 9 bases and the V segment lost 6 bases, leaving 16 bases of the junction unmatched. The CDR3 spans 15 residues. Here the CDR3 reads CASSSRGGADSWQYF. In DNA, the CDR3 is TGTGCCAGCAGCTCCCGGGGGGGAGCGGACTCATGGCAGTACTTC.

This chain's CDR3 is CASSQGRGDREAFF. The CDR3 coding sequence is TGTGCCAGTAGTCAGGGACGGGGCGATCGGGAAGCTTTCTTT. The rearrangement links TRBV19 to TRBJ1-1; the D gene is possibly TRBD1 (5 bases). The V gene's germline CDR1 is LNHDA and CDR2 SQIVND (reference sequence). The CDR3 runs to 14 residues. Trimming removed 5 bases from V and 8 bases from J, with 18 bases in between.

The genes are TRBV6-1 and TRBJ2-1; tentative D call: TRBD1 (6 bases). Looked up from germline, CDR1 is MNHNS and CDR2 is SASEGT. The CDR3 runs to 14 residues. The V and J ends lost 3 bases and 7 bases respectively, with 13 bases between them. This chain's CDR3 is CASSDDRMLNEQFF. CDR3 in DNA: TGTGCCAGCAGTGATGACAGGATGTTAAATGAGCAGTTCTTC.

The V gene is TRBV14, the J gene TRBJ2-7; TRBD1 aligns across 8 bases. The CDR3 covers 14 residues. CDR1 SGHDN and CDR2 FVKESK come from the germline V gene. Trimming cost V 3 bases and J 5 bases; bases outside gene matches: 6. Here the CDR3 reads CASSHRTGSHEQYF. CDR3 sequence (DNA): TGTGCCAGCAGCCACAGGACAGGGTCCCACGAGCAGTACTTC.

The chain carries TRBV28 and TRBJ2-7, with TRBD1 matching 8 bases. Germline V lookup: CDR1 MDHEN, CDR2 SYDVKM. The V gene end was trimmed by 5 bases and the J gene end by 5 bases; junction bases not matched to a gene: 14. The CDR3 contains 16 residues. CDR3 in amino acids: CASSPPRTGRGNEQYF. The CDR3 DNA is TGTGCCAGCAGTCCCCCTCGGACAGGGAGAGGGAACGAGCAGTACTTC.

This clone was counted a single time. This sequence joins TRBV6-1 and TRBJ2-2; the match to TRBD1 covers 9 bases. CDR1 and CDR2 (germline): MNHNS, SASEGT. J was trimmed by 7 bases and V by 1 base; bases with no gene match: 4. The CDR3 totals 15 residues. The CDR3 loop is CASSEEGTGSGELFF. In nucleotides, the CDR3 is TGTGCCAGCAGTGAAGAGGGGACAGGGAGCGGGGAGCTGTTTTTT.

This chain connects TRBV19 to TRBJ1-2; possibly TRBD1 for D (6 bases). V was pared by 9 bases and J by 3 bases, with 17 bases between. Germline V gives CDR1 LNHDA, CDR2 SQIVND (reference sequence). The CDR3 runs to 14 residues. CDR3 DNA sequence: TGTGCCAGCGGGGCCCGGCAGGGGTACTATGGCTACACCTTC. This codes for CASGARQGYYGYTF.

This chain uses TRBV28 with TRBJ1-5; no clear D. Germline CDR1 MDHEN, CDR2 SYDVKM. The V gene lost 6 bases and the J gene lost 3 bases, with 18 bases spanning the gap. This CDR3 is built from 16 residues. CDR3 region: CASRDPRTGFNQPQHF. The CDR3 coding sequence is TGTGCCAGCAGGGATCCTAGGACCGGTTTCAATCAGCCCCAGCATTTT.

The rearrangement links TRBV9 to TRBJ1-2; D unresolved. V was cut by 4 bases and J by 5 bases, with 9 bases left in between. Germline lookup yields CDR1 SGDLS and CDR2 YYNGEE. The CDR3 spans 12 residues. Here the CDR3 reads CASSPISYGYTF. The DNA for the CDR3 is TGTGCCAGCAGCCCTATATCTTATGGCTACACCTTC.

The rearrangement joins TRBV6-1 to TRBJ1-2; the D is unclear. The CDR3 is made up of 12 amino acids. Between the trimmed V and J ends, which lost 0 bases and 5 bases, there was a span of 4 bases. Looked up from germline, CDR1 is MNHNS and CDR2 is SASEGT. The CDR3 DNA reads TGTGCCAGCAGTGAAGCCCCTTATGGCTACACCTTC. It encodes CASSEAPYGYTF.

The J gene is TRBJ1-4, the V gene TRBV5-1; 9 bases line up with TRBD1. Per the germline V gene, CDR1 is SGHRS and CDR2 is YFSETQ. The CDR3 is 14 amino acids. Germline trimming cut 5 bases from V and 6 bases from J; bases unmatched to any gene: 5. CDR3 amino acids: CASRQTGGDEKLFF. In nucleotides, the CDR3 is TGCGCCAGCAGACAAACAGGGGGCGATGAAAAACTGTTTTTT.

There are a few counts of this clone. This chain links TRBV18 with TRBJ1-1, with unresolved D. CDR1 is KGHSH and CDR2 is LQKENI in the germline V gene. The CDR3 runs 13 residues. V lost 4 bases and J 3 bases, leaving 9 bases between the germline ends. CDR3 DNA: TGTGCCAGCTCACTGGGTCTAGACACTGAAGCTTTCTTT. The encoded protein is CASSLGLDTEAFF.

The J gene is TRBJ1-1, the V gene TRBV19; 7 positions agree with TRBD1. The CDR3 length is 15 residues. With 5 bases clipped from V and 7 bases from J, the junction kept 13 bases outside the gene matches. Germline-derived CDR1 and CDR2 are LNHDA and SQIVND (reference sequence). The CDR3 protein is CASSPYTWQGGEAFF. The CDR3 region has the DNA TGTGCCAGTAGTCCGTATACTTGGCAGGGGGGTGAAGCTTTCTTT.

This clone occurred a few times. The chain employs TRBV9 and TRBJ1-1; a possible D gene is TRBD1 (6 bases). V was shortened by 4 bases and J by 2 bases, with 18 bases between the two germline ends. This CDR3 comprises 16 residues. Germline CDR1 and CDR2: SGDLS and YYNGEE. The CDR3 DNA follows: TGTGCCAGCAGCCCCCGCCGGAGACAGGATAACACTGAAGCTTTCTTT. It translates to CASSPRRRQDNTEAFF.

The chain joins TRBV6-5 to TRBJ2-7; TRBD2 matches at 7 bases. V shed 2 bases and J 5 bases; nucleotides not matched to a gene: 3. The CDR3 loop spans 13 amino acids. In germline, CDR1 is MNHEY, CDR2 SVGAGI. The CDR3 here is CASSYGGSNEQYF. CDR3 coding DNA: TGTGCCAGCAGTTACGGCGGGAGTAACGAGCAGTACTTC.

CDR3 nucleotide sequence: TGTGCCTGGAGTGAAGTATTCGAGACCCAGTACTTC. Residues: CAWSEVFETQYF. The rearrangement joins TRBV30 to TRBJ2-5; D is undetermined. CDR1 and CDR2 (germline): GTSNPN, SVGIG (reference sequence). The CDR3 consists of 12 residues. V lost 1 base and J 5 bases, leaving 8 bases between the germline ends.

The rearrangement links TRBV4-1 to TRBJ2-7; 7 bases map to TRBD2. The germline V gene has CDR1 MGHRA and CDR2 YSYEKL. V lost 0 bases, J lost 6 bases, and 11 bases stayed unmatched. The CDR3 has 16 residues. The CDR3 loop is CASSQDRGDLFSEQYF. The CDR3 DNA sequence: TGCGCCAGCAGCCAAGACCGGGGGGACCTTTTTAGCGAGCAGTACTTC.

This rearrangement joins TRBV29-1 to TRBJ2-2; 7 nucleotides align to TRBD1. Unmatched junction bases numbered 5, after V lost 2 bases and J lost 5 bases. The CDR3 length is 14 residues. Germline CDR1 is SQVTM and CDR2 is ANQGSEA. The CDR3 loop is CSVELQGRTGELFF. The CDR3 coding sequence is TGCAGCGTTGAATTACAGGGGCGGACCGGGGAGCTGTTTTTT.

The count of this clone is one. The chain combines TRBV6-6 with TRBJ2-5; 11 positions match TRBD2. The J call may be faulty, since TRBJ2-7 better matches the DNA end. The CDR3 spans 15 residues. CDR1 is MNHNY, CDR2 SVGAGI, per germline (reference sequence). The CDR3: CASRETSGEPYEQYF. Written as DNA, the CDR3 is TGTGCCAGCAGGGAGACTAGCGGGGAACCCTACGAGCAGTACTTC.

This clone is judged large (0.1 to 1%). J is TRBJ2-2 and V is TRBV4-1; TRBD1 aligns across 7 bases. Germline CDR1 and CDR2: MGHRA and YSYEKL. V gave up 1 base and J gave up 0 bases; unmatched junction bases: 2. The CDR3 is 16 residues long. The CDR3 sequence is CASSQAGTANTGELFF. As DNA, the CDR3 is TGCGCCAGCAGCCAAGCTGGGACAGCGAACACCGGGGAGCTGTTTTTT.

This clone showed up just a few times. The V gene is TRBV28, the J gene TRBJ2-7; 7 bases align to TRBD2. The CDR3 runs 15 residues. V lost 3 bases, J lost 1 base, and 6 bases stayed unmatched. From germline, CDR1 is MDHEN and CDR2 SYDVKM. The CDR3 DNA reads TGTGCCAGCAGTTTTAGCGGGTTATCATCCTACGAGCAGTACTTC. Encoded protein: CASSFSGLSSYEQYF.